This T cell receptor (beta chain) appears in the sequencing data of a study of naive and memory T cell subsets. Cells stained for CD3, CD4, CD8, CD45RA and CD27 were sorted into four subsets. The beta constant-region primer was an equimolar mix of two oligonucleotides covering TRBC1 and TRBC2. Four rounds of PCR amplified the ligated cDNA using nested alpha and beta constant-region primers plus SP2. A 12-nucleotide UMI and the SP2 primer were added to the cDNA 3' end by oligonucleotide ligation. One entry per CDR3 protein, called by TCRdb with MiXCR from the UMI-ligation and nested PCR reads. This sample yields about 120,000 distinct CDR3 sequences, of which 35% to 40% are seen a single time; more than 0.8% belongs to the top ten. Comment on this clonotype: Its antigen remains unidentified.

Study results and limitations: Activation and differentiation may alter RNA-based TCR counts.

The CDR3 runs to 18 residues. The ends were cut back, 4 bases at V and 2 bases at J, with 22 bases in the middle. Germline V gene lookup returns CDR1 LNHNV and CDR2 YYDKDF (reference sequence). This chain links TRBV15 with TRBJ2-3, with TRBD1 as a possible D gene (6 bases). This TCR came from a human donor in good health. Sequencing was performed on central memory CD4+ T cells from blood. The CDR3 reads CATSKAGFSGHSTDTQYF. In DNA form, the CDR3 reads TGTGCCACCAGCAAGGCCGGATTTTCGGGACACTCCACAGATACGCAGTATTTT.